What follows describes a single TCR beta chain. Its antigen is undetermined. The V and J ends lost 7 bases and 4 bases respectively, with 8 bases between them. Germline-derived CDR1 and CDR2 are LNHDA and SQIVND (reference sequence). The CDR3 runs 12 residues. The PCR used 60 Vbeta and 13 Jbeta primers. TCRdb's copy holds only in-frame clones and misses some; the assay was immunoSEQ multiplex PCR. The sample has 96,000 or so clones; the top ten hold around 3.4%. The data belong to a study of cytomegalovirus exposure and HLA in healthy donors. Study conclusions and caveats: Fewer N-insertions (relative to the approximately 670-donor mean) were reportedly seen in an Asian-associated ancestry cluster in a later analysis.

Sequencing was done on a sample of PBMCs. The J gene is TRBJ1-5, the V gene TRBV19; the D is unclear. This sequence originates from a woman aged 25 to 39 in good health and CMV-seronegative. The CDR3, as DNA: TGTGCCAGTAATGAGAGAAATCAGCCCCAGCATTTT. This encodes CASNERNQPQHF.